Described below is a single TCR beta chain sequence and its context. Many counts were recorded for this clonotype. Its target antigen remains unknown. Within one base of it there is no much larger clone, and no base qualities were kept. This sample is drawn from a study of T-cell reconstitution after alpha-beta-depleted transplantation in children (TCRdb year 2016). Looking at the study overall: T-cell immune reconstitution after TCRalphabeta/CD19-depleted allogeneic hematopoietic cell transplantation in children was quantitatively tracked in the study by means of TCR repertoire profiling. What the work shows at the level of the full study, not this receptor alone: The apparently early recovery of alphabetaT-cell counts about two months after transplant reportedly depended on only several hundred rapidly expanded clones that came from non-depleted graft cells. Over subsequent months, a decline in hyperexpanded clone frequencies was noted, and after one year, T-cell counts and TCRbeta diversity were mostly ascribed to newly produced T cells. In some patients, high TCRbeta diversity at day 60 was attributed to recipient T cells and intrathymic progenitors that had survived conditioning.

The library was prepared using PCR. The sequencer listed for this sample is Illumina HiSeq 2500. TCR library preparation used molecular barcoding, with unique molecular identifiers applied to normalize quantification of the TCRbeta repertoire. TCRdb reprocessing: public reads trimmed at Q25 with fastp, clones called with MiXCR, in-frame beta chains kept. CDR3 protein duplicates are merged, each entry listing the most common genes and DNA. The sample data list 150,000 to 250,000 distinct CDR3 sequences, and around 5.9% of these were observed just once. The leading ten clones occupy about 4.3% of the sample. The germline V end is reduced by 0 bases and the J end by 5 bases; junction bases left unmatched: 17. The CDR3 has 19 amino acids, counting the end cysteine and phenylalanine. Only the CDR3 DNA stays, 57 bases, in frame from base 1. CDR1 SGHRS and CDR2 YFSETQ were looked up in the germline V gene.

The treatment or condition label, read with the paper, signifies: allogeneic hematopoietic cell transplantation with graft depleted of TCRalphabeta T cells and CD19 B cells. TCRalphabeta/CD19-depleted allogeneic hematopoietic cell grafts were given to the transplant recipients, all of whom were children. This clonotype was obtained from a girl under three years old with combined immunodeficiency, due to receive a stem cell transplant. The chain was built from TRBV5-1 and TRBJ2-1, with 7 bases aligning to TRBD2. The sequences come from PBMCs, collected before TCRalphabeta/CD19-depleted stem cell transplant. The nucleotide sequence is TGCGCCAGCAGCTTGGATATAGGGCCTGGACTAGTTCTCCACAATGAGCAGTTCTTC. The translation is CASSLDIGPGLVLHNEQFF.